The subject of this entry is one T cell receptor beta chain. This clonotype was counted ten times or more. No cognate antigen has been identified for it. One base away there is no much larger clone; base qualities are not given. Library construction relied on 5' RACE. Reads for this sample came from an Illumina HiSeq 2500. A second PCR of about 7 to 12 cycles was run with a J-beta primer mix and a sample-barcoded 5' primer. Each TCR beta cDNA molecule received a unique molecular identifier from a template-switch 5' adaptor carrying 12 random nucleotides. Each sample yielded at least 3 million CDR3-containing paired-end reads. All of the RNA was converted into first-strand cDNA using the Mint cDNA synthesis kit, with a TRBC-specific oligonucleotide serving as the primer. All cDNA was treated with uracil-DNA glycosylase and then went through a first 18-cycle PCR with the universal primers M1SS and BC2_uni_R. The original pipeline was this. For normalization, 1 million high-quality reads were randomly selected from each sample, with every read carrying a distinct molecular identifier. Instead of being binned into consensus sequences, reads that shared molecular identifiers were thrown out. CDR3 identification, clonotype clustering and error correction used MiTCR with a Q25 quality threshold and the strictest error-elimination algorithm. Lower-bound total TCR beta diversity was estimated with a nonparametric unseen species model using Euler transformation. TCRdb itself trimmed the public reads at Q25 with fastp, ran MiXCR and retained productive beta chains. Each CDR3 protein gets just one entry, which takes the most common genes and DNA from the rows behind it. The V and J calls here are based on TCRdb, not the publication. The sample table shows about 1.1 million distinct CDR3 sequences, and 35% to 40% are seen once. About an eighth of the sample goes to the ten largest clones.

Systemically healthy Caucasian individuals from Russia, about 38 in total and aged about 6 to 95 years, were included as donors. Each donor gave roughly 9.5 milliliters of peripheral blood, collected into EDTA-treated Vacutainer tubes. Ficoll-Paque density-gradient centrifugation was used to isolate PBMCs, with at least 6.5 million obtained per sample. Trizol reagent was used to extract total RNA from PBMCs, with at least 6 micrograms per sample. For every donor, flow cytometry on a PBMC aliquot measured the percentage of naive CD45RAhigh/CD27high T cells. This sample stems from a study of blood T cells in healthy people across ages (dated by TCRdb to 2015 to 2017). Background on the whole study: Template switching captured roughly one uniquely barcoded TCR beta cDNA molecule per two T cells in model experiments. The donors were split into four age groups: young (average roughly 15 years), middle-aged (roughly 40), aged (about 62) and long-lived (approximately 80). Using the same blood draw, the study looked at two additional independent replicas of 1 million unique cDNA reads for two donors, one aged 18 to 30 and the other aged 80 or older. To avoid experimental bias, donors of different ages were distributed randomly across sequencing lanes. The study measured age-related changes in TCR beta repertoire diversity using deep sequencing normalized with unique cDNA molecular identifiers. Paper-wide results and their limitations: Observed TCR beta diversity per million T cells fell roughly linearly with age, and a significant reduction was already apparent by age around 36. Estimates of total diversity from one million sequenced T cells were regarded as lower bounds and underestimates. Because profiling used bulk unsorted PBMCs, naive and antigen-experienced compartments could not be compared conclusively. A strong correlation was found between observed TCR beta diversity and the percentage of naive T cells measured by flow cytometry. Compared with the aged group, the long-lived group had more naive CD4+ T cells, fewer expanded clones and increased TCR diversity, a pattern suggesting age selection. Because donor CMV infection status was unknown, age-related changes in expanded clonotypes were potentially confounded.

The CDR3 contains 13 residues, cysteine and phenylalanine counted. Only the CDR3 DNA is retained, 39 bases long and in frame from the first base. CDR1 and CDR2, per the germline V gene (reference sequence), are MNHNY and SVGAGI. V is shortened by 2 bases, J by 2 bases, and the region joining them spans 7 bases. The rearrangement combines TRBV6-6 with TRBJ2-7, and the D gene may be TRBD1, 6 bases matching. Sequenced sample: blood. This receptor was identified in a man aged 18 to 29 in good health. The DNA is TGTGCCAGCAGTTACGGACAGCCCTACGAGCAGTACTTC. It codes for CASSYGQPYEQYF.